This T cell receptor (beta chain) was identified in a study of blood T cells in healthy people across ages. Every sample gave at least 5.5 micrograms of total RNA when it was extracted. Germline CDR1 and CDR2: KGHDR and SFDVKD. The CDR3 spans 15 residues. V trimming: 4 bases; J trimming: 6 bases; junction bases outside the gene matches: 8. Sample-barcoded 5' priming and a J-beta primer mix drove a second PCR of about 7 to 12 cycles. Tags on each cDNA molecule came from a template-switch adaptor with 12 random nucleotides. TCRdb re-called the 5' RACE reads with MiXCR, one entry per CDR3 protein. The repertoire holds about 1,800,000 distinct CDR3 sequences, with roughly 27% as singletons.

This sequence originates from a woman in her twenties or thirties in good health. V and J are TRBV24-1 and TRBJ1-5, with 7 bases aligning to TRBD1. The sample was blood. The CDR3 DNA is TGTGCCACCAGTGACCACGGACAGGCGGGTCAGCCCCAGCATTTT. This gives the protein CATSDHGQAGQPQHF.